Each of the 30 T cell receptor beta chains below was sequenced from the same sample in a study of T cells in Graves' hyperthyroidism and ophthalmopathy. Amplification yielded TCR beta CDR3 regions, with RNA transcripts as the source. First-round RT-PCR of the TCR CDR3 relied on the HTBI primer set. MiXCR, run by TCRdb on the multiplex PCR reads, gives a single entry per CDR3 protein. The sample records a few hundred thousand distinct CDR3 sequences, less than 20% being singletons. Sample: blood. Every receptor here comes from a woman aged 18-30 years with Graves' hyperthyroidism.

This clonotype was seen repeatedly, ten times or more. The V call is TRBV15, the J call TRBJ1-5; 9 bases are shared with TRBD1. CDR3 size: 16 residues. Germline values: CDR1 LNHNV, CDR2 YYDKDF (reference sequence). Losses at the gene ends were 1 base for V and 4 bases for J; bases not matched to a gene: 5. DNA for the CDR3: TGTGCCACCAGCAGAGGGGGACAGGGTGGAAATCAGCCCCAGCATTTT. Its protein is CATSRGGQGGNQPQHF. The whole variable domain, filled in from reference TRBV15 and TRBJ1-5, reads DAMVIQNPRYQVTQFGKPVTLSCSQTLNHNVMYWYQQKSSQAPKLLFHYYDKDFNNEADTPDNFQSRRPNTSFCFLDIRSPGLGDTAMYLCATSRGGQGGNQPQHFGDGTRLSIL.

This rearrangement joins TRBV29-1 to TRBJ2-7; 8 bases fit TRBD1. The CDR3 spans 15 residues. V dropped 2 bases and J dropped 3; count of bases not matched to a gene: 9. In germline, CDR1 is SQVTM, CDR2 ANQGSEA. As DNA, the CDR3 is TGCAGCGTTGAAATCAGGGGGCCTCCCAGCTACGAGCAGTACTTC. Translation: CSVEIRGPPSYEQYF.

This clonotype was seen ten or more times. The DNA for the CDR3 is TGTGCCAGCAGCTCCGGACTAGCGGGAGGGCCGAGGGAGCAGTACTTC. Its protein product is CASSSGLAGGPREQYF. The chain recombines TRBV7-8 with TRBJ2-7; 15 bases align to TRBD2. Trimming removed 4 bases from V and 7 bases from J; junction bases left unmatched: 8. Germline V CDR1 and CDR2: SGHVS, FQNEAQ. The CDR3 runs to 16 residues.

This clonotype was seen many times. V gene TRBV7-2 combines with J gene TRBJ2-5; 9 bases line up with TRBD2. Germline V gene data show CDR1 as SGHTA and CDR2 as FQGNSA. CDR3 length equals 15 residues. The trim removed 4 bases at V and 5 bases at J, leaving 8 bases unmatched. The CDR3: CASSSSAGGLETQYF. The CDR3 nucleotides are TGTGCCAGCAGCTCCTCGGCGGGGGGGCTGGAGACCCAGTACTTC.

This clonotype was counted a few times. The chain couples TRBV6-1 to TRBJ2-5; TRBD2 matches 10 bases. CDR3 size: 15 residues. J was trimmed by 4 bases and V by 5 bases; bases with no gene match: 7. Germline CDR1 and CDR2: MNHNS and SASEGT. DNA for the CDR3: TGTGCCAGCAGTCGAAGCGGGGGGGCAGGAGAGACCCAGTACTTC. It codes for CASSRSGGAGETQYF.

The chain combines TRBV4-2 with TRBJ1-6; D perhaps matches TRBD1 (6 bases). In germline, CDR1 is LGHNA, CDR2 YNFKEQ. V lost 1 base, J lost 7 bases, and 11 bases lay in between. The CDR3 consists of 15 residues. The CDR3 region has the DNA TGTGCCAGCAGCCAAGGCGGCAGGGGCAATTCACCCCTCCACTTT. This gives the protein CASSQGGRGNSPLHF.

The sample holds many counts of this clonotype. The chain has TRBV7-8 and TRBJ2-2; D is ambiguous. The CDR3 contains 16 residues. V was cut by 0 bases and J by 4 bases, with 12 bases left in between. Germline V gene sequence: CDR1 SGHVS, CDR2 FQNEAQ. The CDR3 DNA follows: TGTGCCAGCAGCTTAGCACAGAGTTTCGCCACCGGGGAGCTGTTTTTT. As protein: CASSLAQSFATGELFF.

This clonotype has only a few counts. The chain has TRBV7-9 and TRBJ1-3, with D unclear. Germline V CDR1 and CDR2: SEHNR, FQNEAQ (reference sequence). CDR3 length equals 15 residues. V was shortened by 3 bases and J by 0 bases, with 9 bases between the two germline ends. CDR3 region: CASSFLTTSGNTIYF. In DNA form, the CDR3 reads TGTGCCAGCAGCTTTTTGACAACCTCTGGAAACACCATATATTTT.

Ten or more counts support this clonotype. The rearrangement joins TRBV14 to TRBJ2-7; weak D call: TRBD1 (6 bases). Trimming left V 2 bases short and J 4 bases short, with 12 bases between. Germline V gives CDR1 SGHDN, CDR2 FVKESK. This CDR3 has 14 amino acids. The CDR3 loop is CASSQPGQLYEQYF. The DNA for the CDR3 is TGTGCCAGCAGCCAACCTGGACAGTTATACGAGCAGTACTTC.

This clonotype was recorded at least ten times. V is TRBV3-1 and J is TRBJ1-6; possible D gene TRBD1, 6 bases. This CDR3 comprises 16 residues. Germline V gene data show CDR1 as LGHDT and CDR2 as YNNKEL (reference sequence). Trimming removed 0 bases at V and 10 bases at J, with 16 bases between. The CDR3 sequence is CASSQEGAGARSPLHF. CDR3 coding DNA: TGTGCCAGCAGCCAAGAGGGTGCAGGGGCGCGGTCACCCCTCCACTTT.

CDR3 sequence (DNA): TGTGCCAGCAGCTTAGCGGACAGAGCCTCTGGAAACACCATATATTTT. Translation: CASSLADRASGNTIYF. The chain employs TRBV11-2 and TRBJ1-3; D might be TRBD1 (6 bases). The CDR3 consists of 16 residues. Germline CDR1 reads SGHAT; CDR2 reads FQNNGV. Between the trimmed V and J ends, which lost 1 base and 0 bases, there was a span of 10 bases.

This clonotype was recorded at least ten times. In nucleotides, the CDR3 is TGTGCCAGCTCAACACAGGGAAACACCATATATTTT. The encoded protein is CASSTQGNTIYF. The V gene is TRBV18, the J gene TRBJ1-3; D not certain. The CDR3 is 12 residues long. V shed 5 bases and J shed 4 bases, with 6 bases lying between them. The germline gives CDR1 KGHSH, CDR2 LQKENI.

The genes are TRBV2 and TRBJ2-3; 11 bases fit TRBD2. The CDR3 has 18 amino acids. CDR1 and CDR2 (germline): SNHLY, FYNNEI. With 5 bases clipped from V and 4 bases from J, the junction kept 14 bases outside the gene matches. CDR3 in DNA: TGTGCCAGCAGTCCTTATTATCCCGGACTAGCGGGCCCAGATACGCAGTATTTT. It translates to CASSPYYPGLAGPDTQYF.

This clonotype has at least ten counts. V is TRBV11-2 and J is TRBJ1-2; D remains unclear. V lost 5 bases and J 5 bases, leaving 9 bases between the germline ends. The CDR3 has 12 residues. Per germline, CDR1 SGHAT and CDR2 FQNNGV. DNA of the CDR3: TGTGCCAGCAGCCAGACCGTATATGGCTACACCTTC. This encodes CASSQTVYGYTF.

This clonotype was seen repeatedly, ten times or more. The chain is built from TRBV6-2 or TRBV6-3 and TRBJ1-5; 9 nucleotides align to TRBD1. J lost 1 base, V lost 4 bases, and 14 bases had no gene match. Germline values: CDR1 MNHEY, CDR2 SVGEGT. CDR3 length: 19 residues. Here the CDR3 reads CASSWTRQGGVMSNQPQHF. DNA of the CDR3: TGTGCCAGCAGTTGGACCAGACAGGGGGGAGTTATGAGCAATCAGCCCCAGCATTTT.

The rearrangement uses TRBV5-1 and TRBJ2-1; D remains unclear. The germline V gene encodes CDR1 SGHRS and CDR2 YFSETQ. CDR3 length: 12 amino acids. V was trimmed by 1 base and J by 7 bases, leaving 6 bases between them. CDR3 in amino acids: CASSLYGNEQFF. The DNA for the CDR3 is TGCGCCAGCAGCTTGTATGGGAATGAGCAGTTCTTC. Together with reference TRBV5-1 and TRBJ2-1, the CDR3 gives the full variable domain: KAGVTQTPRYLIKTRGQQVTLSCSPISGHRSVSWYQQTPGQGLQFLFEYFSETQRNKGNFPGRFSGRQFSNSRSEMNVSTLELGDSALYLCASSLYGNEQFFGPGTRLTVL.

This clonotype was counted at least ten times. V gene TRBV7-2 combines with J gene TRBJ1-2; TRBD1 might be the D (5 bases). The V end lost 1 base, the J end lost 3 bases, and 9 bases lay between the germline ends. Per the germline V gene, CDR1 is SGHTA and CDR2 is FQGNSA. CDR3 size: 14 residues. The CDR3 DNA reads as TGTGCCAGCAGCTTAGGGGGACCGGACTATGGCTACACCTTC. Its translation: CASSLGGPDYGYTF.

V is TRBV5-4 and J is TRBJ2-1, with D uncertain. The CDR3 loop spans 12 amino acids. The germline V and J ends were trimmed by 4 bases and 10 bases, with 12 bases remaining between them. Germline-derived CDR1 and CDR2 are SGHNT and YYREEE (reference sequence). The CDR3 region is CASSLLFGEQFF. CDR3 DNA: TGTGCCAGCAGCCTACTTTTTGGAGAGCAGTTCTTC.

This clonotype showed up many times. The rearrangement uses TRBV6-2 or TRBV6-3 and TRBJ2-7; tentative D call: TRBD2 (7 bases). V was trimmed by 8 bases and J by 6 bases, leaving 11 bases between them. Looked up from germline, CDR1 is MNHEY and CDR2 is SVGEGT. The CDR3 length is 11 residues. The CDR3 protein is CASGGAGEQYF. The CDR3 region has the DNA TGTGCCAGCGGGGGGGCCGGCGAGCAGTACTTC.

This clonotype was recorded at least ten times. This rearrangement joins TRBV9 to TRBJ1-2; D not resolved. The V and J ends lost 4 bases and 4 bases respectively, with 20 bases between them. There are 16 residues in the CDR3. From germline, CDR1 is SGDLS and CDR2 YYNGEE. CDR3 amino acids: CASSSHVMGGPYGYTF. The CDR3 region has the DNA TGTGCCAGCAGCTCCCACGTGATGGGTGGGCCCTATGGCTACACCTTC.

In this sample, this clonotype turned up many times. The chain has TRBV5-1 and TRBJ1-3; a weak D match, TRBD1 (5 bases). The germline CDR1 and CDR2 sequences are SGHRS and YFSETQ. Trimming stripped 0 bases from V and 0 bases from J, with 13 bases between. The CDR3 has 17 amino acids. CDR3 DNA sequence: TGCGCCAGCAGCTTGGGATCAGGGATCCTCTCTGGAAACACCATATATTTT. Encoded protein: CASSLGSGILSGNTIYF. The entire variable domain, with the rest obtained from reference TRBV5-1 and TRBJ1-3, is as follows: KAGVTQTPRYLIKTRGQQVTLSCSPISGHRSVSWYQQTPGQGLQFLFEYFSETQRNKGNFPGRFSGRQFSNSRSEMNVSTLELGDSALYLCASSLGSGILSGNTIYFGEGSWLTVV.

This chain uses TRBV20-1 with TRBJ1-2; 11 nucleotides match TRBD1. The germline CDR1 and CDR2 sequences are DFQATT and SNEGSKA (reference sequence). This CDR3 has 13 amino acids. J gave up 4 bases and V 6 bases, and 4 bases lay outside the gene matches. This CDR3 reads CSAGQGAPYGYTF. In DNA, the CDR3 is TGCAGTGCCGGACAGGGGGCGCCCTATGGCTACACCTTC.

This clonotype was found a few times. The rearrangement uses TRBV5-1 and TRBJ1-4, with TRBD1 matching over 8 bases. Trimming took 4 bases from V and 3 from J; bases not matched to a gene: 8. Germline CDR1 reads SGHRS; CDR2 reads YFSETQ. The CDR3 has 16 amino acids. CDR3 in amino acids: CASSPERTGSNEKLFF. CDR3 nucleotide sequence: TGCGCCAGCAGCCCGGAGAGGACAGGGTCTAATGAAAAACTGTTTTTT.

This clonotype showed up many times. The chain uses TRBV27 and TRBJ1-2; TRBD1 agrees at 8 bases. V lost 5 bases, J lost 4 bases, and 9 bases stayed unmatched. The CDR3 has 15 amino acids. Germline V lookup: CDR1 MNHEY, CDR2 SMNVEV (reference sequence). CDR3 residues: CASSPTGEGGYGYTF. In DNA form, the CDR3 reads TGTGCCAGCAGTCCGACAGGGGAGGGTGGCTATGGCTACACCTTC.

This clonotype was found many times. This chain uses TRBV20-1 with TRBJ2-7; no clear D. This CDR3 spans 13 amino acids. Per germline, CDR1 DFQATT and CDR2 SNEGSKA (reference sequence). V lost 6 bases, J lost 6 bases, and 18 bases lay in between. The CDR3, as DNA: TGCAGTGCCCTCTACACCGCCCTCCGCGAGCAGTACTTC. Protein sequence: CSALYTALREQYF.

This clonotype showed up many times. The chain has TRBV4-1 and TRBJ1-5; D gene unclear. Germline-derived CDR1 and CDR2 are MGHRA and YSYEKL. V lost 0 bases and J lost 10, with 10 bases in between. CDR3 length equals 13 residues. In DNA form, the CDR3 reads TGCGCCAGCAGCCAAGATAGCGGAGTACCCCAGCATTTT. Translated: CASSQDSGVPQHF.

This clonotype was counted at least ten times. The chain employs TRBV9 and TRBJ2-3, with D possibly matching TRBD2 (7 bases). The CDR3 has 15 residues. The V end lost 0 bases, the J end lost 3 bases, and 11 bases lay between the germline ends. The germline gives CDR1 SGDLS, CDR2 YYNGEE. In DNA form, the CDR3 reads TGTGCCAGCAGCGTAGGGGGGGGCTGGACAGATACGCAGTATTTT. It translates to CASSVGGGWTDTQYF.

The rearrangement uses TRBV11-2 and TRBJ2-3; perhaps TRBD2 as D (6 bases). Germline loops: CDR1 SGHAT, CDR2 FQNNGV. V shed 0 bases and J shed 2 bases, with 15 bases lying between them. This CDR3 spans 17 amino acids. The CDR3 DNA sequence: TGTGCCAGCAGCTTAGAGGGCGGGACCCTAATCACAGATACGCAGTATTTT. This sequence encodes CASSLEGGTLITDTQYF.

This clonotype came up many times. The rearrangement uses TRBV6-1 and TRBJ1-2; D gene unclear. Germline V gene lookup returns CDR1 MNHNS and CDR2 SASEGT. The V and J ends lost 0 bases and 8 bases respectively, with 13 bases between them. The CDR3 is 14 amino acids. The CDR3 reads CASSEARLRKGYTF. The CDR3 DNA reads TGTGCCAGCAGTGAAGCGCGACTGAGGAAGGGCTACACCTTC.

Remarks on this clonotype: This may come from a read error, since a much larger clone is one base off. CDR3 protein: CASGSSCEQYF. Written as DNA, the CDR3 is TGTGCCAGCGGTTCTTCCTGCGAGCAGTACTTC. The rearrangement uses TRBV27 and TRBJ2-7, with D unclear. CDR3 length: 11 amino acids. Germline V CDR1 and CDR2: MNHEY, SMNVEV (reference sequence).